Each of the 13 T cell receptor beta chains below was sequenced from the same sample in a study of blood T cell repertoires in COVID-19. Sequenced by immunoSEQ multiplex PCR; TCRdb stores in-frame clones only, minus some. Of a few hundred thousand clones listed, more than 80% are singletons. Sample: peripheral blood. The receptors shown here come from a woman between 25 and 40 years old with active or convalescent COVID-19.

CDR3 nucleotides: TGTGCCAGCAGCTTGGCCCAGGGGGTAAACTATGGCTACACCTTC. Translated: CASSLAQGVNYGYTF. This sequence joins TRBV5-4 and TRBJ1-2; TRBD1 matches at 7 bases. The length of the CDR3 is 15 residues. V dropped 0 bases and J dropped 2; count of bases not matched to a gene: 4. Germline-derived CDR1 and CDR2 are SGHNT and YYREEE (reference sequence).

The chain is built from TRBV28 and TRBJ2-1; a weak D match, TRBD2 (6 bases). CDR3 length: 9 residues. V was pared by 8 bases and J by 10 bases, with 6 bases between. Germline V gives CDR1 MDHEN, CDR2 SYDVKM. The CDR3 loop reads CASGGEQFF. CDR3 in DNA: TGTGCCAGCGGGGGGGAGCAGTTCTTC.

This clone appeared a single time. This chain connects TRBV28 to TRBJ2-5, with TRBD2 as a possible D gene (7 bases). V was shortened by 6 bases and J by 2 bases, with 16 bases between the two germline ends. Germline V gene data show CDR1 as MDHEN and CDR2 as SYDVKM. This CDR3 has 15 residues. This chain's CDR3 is CASRDGGPGQETQYF. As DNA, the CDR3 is TGTGCCAGCAGGGACGGGGGGCCAGGGCAAGAGACCCAGTACTTC.

This chain's CDR3 is CASSLALGIRTGDGYTF. The CDR3, as DNA: TGTGCCAGCAGCTTAGCGTTAGGGATTAGGACAGGGGACGGCTACACCTTC. The rearrangement joins TRBV7-2 to TRBJ1-2; 9 bases map to TRBD1. This CDR3 region has 17 residues. Per germline, CDR1 SGHTA and CDR2 FQGNSA. Trimming cost V 0 bases and J 8 bases; bases outside gene matches: 13.

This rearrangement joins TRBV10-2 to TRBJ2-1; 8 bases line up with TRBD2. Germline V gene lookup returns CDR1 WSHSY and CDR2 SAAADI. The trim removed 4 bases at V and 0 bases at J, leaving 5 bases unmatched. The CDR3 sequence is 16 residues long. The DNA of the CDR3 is TGCGCCAGCAGTGTAGGTAGCGGGATCTCCTACAATGAGCAGTTCTTC. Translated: CASSVGSGISYNEQFF.

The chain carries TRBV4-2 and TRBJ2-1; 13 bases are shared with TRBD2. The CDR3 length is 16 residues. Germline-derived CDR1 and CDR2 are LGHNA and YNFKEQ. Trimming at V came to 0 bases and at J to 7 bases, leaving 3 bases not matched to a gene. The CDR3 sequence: CASSQEGTSGVNEQFF. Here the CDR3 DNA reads TGTGCCAGCAGCCAAGAAGGGACTAGCGGGGTAAATGAGCAGTTCTTC.

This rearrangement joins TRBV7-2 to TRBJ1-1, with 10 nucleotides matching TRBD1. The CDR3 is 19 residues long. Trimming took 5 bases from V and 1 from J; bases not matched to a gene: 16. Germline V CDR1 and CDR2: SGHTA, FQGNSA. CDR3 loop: CASSHLHSRQGARNTEAFF. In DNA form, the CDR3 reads TGTGCCAGCAGCCATCTACACAGCAGACAGGGGGCGCGGAACACTGAAGCTTTCTTT. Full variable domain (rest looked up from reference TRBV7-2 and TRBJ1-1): GAGVSQSPSNKVTEKGKDVELRCDPISGHTALYWYRQSLGQGLEFLIYFQGNSAPDKSGLPSDRFSAERTGGSVSTLTIQRTQQEDSAVYLCASSHLHSRQGARNTEAFFGQGTRLTVV.

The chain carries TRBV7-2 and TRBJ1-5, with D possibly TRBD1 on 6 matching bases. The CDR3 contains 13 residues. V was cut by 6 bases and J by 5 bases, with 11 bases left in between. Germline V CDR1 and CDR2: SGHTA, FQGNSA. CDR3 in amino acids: CASSPRTDQPQHF. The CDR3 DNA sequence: TGTGCCAGCAGTCCACGGACAGATCAGCCCCAGCATTTT.

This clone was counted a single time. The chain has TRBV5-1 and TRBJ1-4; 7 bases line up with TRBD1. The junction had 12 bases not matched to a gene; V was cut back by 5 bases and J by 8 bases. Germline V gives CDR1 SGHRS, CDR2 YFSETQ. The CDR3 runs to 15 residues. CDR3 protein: CASRTGRIVSEKLFF. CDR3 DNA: TGCGCCAGCAGGACAGGGCGGATCGTAAGCGAAAAACTGTTTTTT.

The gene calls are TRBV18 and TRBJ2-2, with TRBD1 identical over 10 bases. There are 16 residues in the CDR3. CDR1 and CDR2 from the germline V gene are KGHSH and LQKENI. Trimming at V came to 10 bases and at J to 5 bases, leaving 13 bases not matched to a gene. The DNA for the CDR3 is TGTGCCACCCCCTACAGACAGGGGGCGCAGACCGGGGAGCTGTTTTTT. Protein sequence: CATPYRQGAQTGELFF.

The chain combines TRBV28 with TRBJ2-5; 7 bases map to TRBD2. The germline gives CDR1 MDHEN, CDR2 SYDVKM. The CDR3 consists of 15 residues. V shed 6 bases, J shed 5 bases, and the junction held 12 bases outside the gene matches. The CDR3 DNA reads TGTGCCAGCAGCCTGGTGGGGCCCGGGGGGGAGACCCAGTACTTC. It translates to CASSLVGPGGETQYF.

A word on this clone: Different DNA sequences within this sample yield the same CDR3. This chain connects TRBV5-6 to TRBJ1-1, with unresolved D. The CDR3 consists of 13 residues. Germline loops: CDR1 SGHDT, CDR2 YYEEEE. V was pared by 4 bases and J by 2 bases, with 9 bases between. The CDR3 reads CASSRRGNTEAFF. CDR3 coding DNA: TGTGCCAGCAGCCGTCGGGGTAACACTGAAGCTTTCTTT.

DNA of the CDR3: TGTGCCAGCAGTCACCTACAGGGGAGCTCTGGAAACACCATATATTTT. It yields the protein CASSHLQGSSGNTIYF. This chain joins TRBV7-2 and TRBJ1-3, with 7 positions matching TRBD1. Losses at the gene ends were 6 bases for V and 0 bases for J; bases not matched to a gene: 8. The CDR3 runs 16 residues. CDR1 is SGHTA, CDR2 FQGNSA, per germline.